The present T cell receptor beta chain was sequenced within a study of T cell changes during pregnancy in multiple sclerosis. The method was immunoSEQ multiplex PCR; TCRdb's version includes in-frame clones alone and lacks a portion of them. The sample contains over 65,000 clones, around 90% of which appear only once. Losses at the gene ends were 4 bases for V and 4 bases for J; bases not matched to a gene: 9. CDR3 length: 15 residues. Germline values: CDR1 LGHNA, CDR2 YSLEER. This TCR was sampled from a female donor in good health, enrolled as a control in a pregnancy study. The sample was peripheral blood, taken in the first trimester of pregnancy. This chain connects TRBV4-3 to TRBJ1-2, with TRBD1 identical over 7 bases. The DNA for the CDR3 is TGCGCCAGCAGCCCCGGACAGGCGGGCTTCTATGGCTACACCTTC. Translation: CASSPGQAGFYGYTF.